A selection of T cell receptor beta chains follows, all from one sample in a study of immune reconstitution after stem cell transplant in scleroderma. TCRdb re-analysed the RT-PCR reads in MiXCR, keeping a single row per CDR3 protein. The sample holds 2,000 to 3,000 distinct CDR3 sequences, roughly 10% seen once. The material was obtained before or after autologous hematopoietic stem cell transplantation (not recorded which). The receptors here all came from a female donor with systemic sclerosis. CDR3s include the opening cysteine and the closing phenylalanine or tryptophan. A D gene is named only where the DNA matches it firmly. Only some rows state a clone size, as once, few, many or a class for expanded clones.

cdr3_aa: CASSQGGTWADTQYF
cdr3_nt: TGTGCCAGCAGTCAGGGAGGCACTTGGGCAGATACGCAGTATTTT
d_call: -
j_call: TRBJ2-3
clone_size: medium-sized
v_call: TRBV12-3/TRBV12-4

cdr3_aa: CATRSGTLLNYGYTF
cdr3_nt: TGTGCCACCCGCTCCGGCACCCTTCTTAACTATGGCTACACCTTC
d_call: -
j_call: TRBJ1-2
clone_size: large
v_call: TRBV10-3

cdr3_aa: CASSEWRDSTEAFF
cdr3_nt: TGTGCCAGCAGTGAATGGAGGGACAGCACTGAAGCTTTCTTT
d_call: TRBD1
j_call: TRBJ1-1
clone_size: medium-sized
v_call: TRBV25-1

cdr3_aa: CASSLAGGRSYEQYF
cdr3_nt: TGTGCCAGCAGCTTAGCGGGGGGTCGCTCCTACGAGCAGTACTTC
d_call: -
j_call: TRBJ2-7
clone_size: medium-sized
v_call: TRBV7-9

cdr3_aa: CSAANYEQYF
cdr3_nt: TGCAGTGCTGCAAATTACGAGCAGTACTTC
d_call: -
j_call: TRBJ2-7
clone_size: medium-sized
v_call: TRBV20-1

cdr3_aa: CSVTGTGYEQYF
cdr3_nt: TGCAGCGTGACCGGGACAGGGTACGAGCAGTACTTC
d_call: TRBD1
j_call: TRBJ2-7
clone_size: medium-sized
v_call: TRBV29-1

cdr3_aa: CAISQGSNQPQHF
cdr3_nt: TGTGCCATCAGTCAGGGTAGCAATCAGCCCCAGCATTTT
d_call: -
j_call: TRBJ1-5
clone_size: medium-sized
v_call: TRBV10-3

cdr3_aa: CASSLVLGSGELFF
cdr3_nt: TGCGCCAGCAGCTTAGTCCTAGGGTCCGGGGAGCTGTTTTTT
d_call: -
j_call: TRBJ2-2
clone_size: few
v_call: TRBV5-1

cdr3_aa: CASGTRLTSLGYTF
cdr3_nt: TGTGCCAGCGGGACCAGGCTCACCTCCCTTGGCTACACCTTC
d_call: -
j_call: TRBJ1-2
clone_size: -
v_call: TRBV7-2

cdr3_aa: CASSITSGTGSNEQYF
cdr3_nt: TGCGCCAGCAGCATTACCTCCGGGACAGGGAGCAACGAGCAGTACTTC
d_call: TRBD1
j_call: TRBJ2-7
clone_size: few
v_call: TRBV5-1

cdr3_aa: CSVGRMNTEAFF
cdr3_nt: TGCAGCGTTGGCCGGATGAACACTGAAGCTTTCTTT
d_call: -
j_call: TRBJ1-1
clone_size: medium-sized
v_call: TRBV29-1

cdr3_aa: CASRKTSGVTGELFF
cdr3_nt: TGTGCCAGCAGAAAAACTAGCGGGGTCACCGGGGAGCTGTTTTTT
d_call: TRBD2
j_call: TRBJ2-2
clone_size: few
v_call: TRBV6-1

cdr3_aa: CASSRPGDGDYGYTF
cdr3_nt: TGTGCCAGCAGTCGCCCCGGCGACGGAGACTATGGCTACACCTTC
d_call: -
j_call: TRBJ1-2
clone_size: large
v_call: TRBV2

cdr3_aa: CASSPPGTGENSNQPQHF
cdr3_nt: TGTGCCAGCAGTCCCCCCGGGACAGGGGAAAATAGCAATCAGCCCCAGCATTTT
d_call: TRBD1
j_call: TRBJ1-5
clone_size: medium-sized
v_call: TRBV12-3/TRBV12-4

cdr3_aa: CASTPAGGYGYTF
cdr3_nt: TGTGCCAGCACCCCCGCGGGCGGCTATGGCTACACCTTC
d_call: -
j_call: TRBJ1-2
clone_size: many
v_call: TRBV5-4

cdr3_aa: CASSRRRLNTEAFF
cdr3_nt: TGTGCCAGCTCCCGTAGGAGGCTGAACACTGAAGCTTTCTTT
d_call: -
j_call: TRBJ1-1
clone_size: -
v_call: TRBV5-6

cdr3_aa: CSVDVSPEGTEAFF
cdr3_nt: TGCAGCGTTGATGTTTCACCCGAGGGCACTGAAGCTTTCTTT
d_call: -
j_call: TRBJ1-1
clone_size: medium-sized
v_call: TRBV29-1

cdr3_aa: CSASPGGDQPQHF
cdr3_nt: TGCAGTGCTAGTCCGGGGGGCGACCAGCCCCAGCATTTT
d_call: -
j_call: TRBJ1-5
clone_size: -
v_call: TRBV20-1

cdr3_aa: CASSLIAGDYQPQHF
cdr3_nt: TGTGCCAGCAGCTTAATAGCGGGGGATTATCAGCCCCAGCATTTT
d_call: -
j_call: TRBJ1-5
clone_size: -
v_call: TRBV7-6

cdr3_aa: CASSLRAQPQHF
cdr3_nt: TGTGCCAGCAGTTTGCGAGCTCAGCCCCAGCATTTT
d_call: -
j_call: TRBJ1-5
clone_size: -
v_call: TRBV28

cdr3_aa: CSASSGRGYNEQFF
cdr3_nt: TGCAGTGCTTCAAGCGGGAGAGGCTACAATGAGCAGTTCTTC
d_call: TRBD2
j_call: TRBJ2-1
clone_size: -
v_call: TRBV20-1

cdr3_aa: CASSFLGDRNNEQFF
cdr3_nt: TGCGCCAGCAGCTTTCTGGGAGACAGAAACAATGAGCAGTTCTTC
d_call: -
j_call: TRBJ2-1
clone_size: medium-sized
v_call: TRBV5-1

cdr3_aa: CSASPNRDRVQETQYF
cdr3_nt: TGCAGTGCTAGTCCCAACCGGGACAGGGTTCAAGAGACCCAGTACTTC
d_call: TRBD1
j_call: TRBJ2-5
clone_size: medium-sized
v_call: TRBV20-1

cdr3_aa: CASSLIGRTYEQYF
cdr3_nt: TGCGCCAGCAGCTTGATCGGACGGACCTACGAGCAGTACTTC
d_call: -
j_call: TRBJ2-7
clone_size: medium-sized
v_call: TRBV5-1

cdr3_aa: CASSLAGPISSYNEQFF
cdr3_nt: TGTGCCAGCTCTCTAGCGGGACCCATTAGCTCCTACAATGAGCAGTTCTTC
d_call: TRBD2
j_call: TRBJ2-1
clone_size: -
v_call: TRBV6-5

cdr3_aa: CASSPGGGGYEQYF
cdr3_nt: TGTGCCAGCAGTCCCGGCGGGGGTGGCTACGAGCAGTACTTC
d_call: TRBD2
j_call: TRBJ2-7
clone_size: few
v_call: TRBV27

cdr3_aa: CASNWGASSYEQYF
cdr3_nt: TGCGCCAGCAACTGGGGGGCCAGCTCCTACGAGCAGTACTTC
d_call: -
j_call: TRBJ2-7
clone_size: medium-sized
v_call: TRBV5-1

cdr3_aa: CSVAGGTDSYEQYF
cdr3_nt: TGCAGCGTTGCAGGAGGGACAGACTCCTACGAGCAGTACTTC
d_call: -
j_call: TRBJ2-7
clone_size: medium-sized
v_call: TRBV29-1

cdr3_aa: CASSYIEGRYTEAFF
cdr3_nt: TGTGCCAGCAGTTACATTGAGGGACGGTACACTGAAGCTTTCTTT
d_call: -
j_call: TRBJ1-1
clone_size: medium-sized
v_call: TRBV6-2/TRBV6-3